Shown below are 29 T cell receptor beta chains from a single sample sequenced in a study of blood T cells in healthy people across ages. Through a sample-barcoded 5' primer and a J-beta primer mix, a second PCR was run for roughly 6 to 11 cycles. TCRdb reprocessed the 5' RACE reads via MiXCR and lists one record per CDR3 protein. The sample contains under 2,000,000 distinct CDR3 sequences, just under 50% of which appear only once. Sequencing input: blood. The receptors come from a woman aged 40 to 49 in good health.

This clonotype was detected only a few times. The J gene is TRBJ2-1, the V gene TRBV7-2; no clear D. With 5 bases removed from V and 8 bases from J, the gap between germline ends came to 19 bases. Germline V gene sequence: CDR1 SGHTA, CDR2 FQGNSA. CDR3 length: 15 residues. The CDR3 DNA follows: TGTGCCAGCAGCCCCTCCCTGAGCCAGCGCCATGAGCAGTTCTTC. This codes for CASSPSLSQRHEQFF.

CDR3 DNA: TGTGCCAGCAGCTTAGGAGCATGGGCAGATACGCAGTATTTT. Its translation is CASSLGAWADTQYF. This chain uses TRBV7-9 with TRBJ2-3; D uncertain. Per the germline V gene, CDR1 is SEHNR and CDR2 is FQNEAQ (reference sequence). Trimming shortened V by 1 base and J by 4 bases, and 9 bases separated the two germline ends. There are 14 residues in the CDR3.

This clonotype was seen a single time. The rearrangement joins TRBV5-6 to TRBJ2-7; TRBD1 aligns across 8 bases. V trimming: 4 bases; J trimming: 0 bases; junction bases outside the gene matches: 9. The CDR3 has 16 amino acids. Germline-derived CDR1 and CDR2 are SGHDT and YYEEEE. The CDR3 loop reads CASSLRGDRPSYEQYF. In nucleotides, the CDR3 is TGTGCCAGCAGCCTCCGTGGGGACAGGCCCTCCTACGAGCAGTACTTC.

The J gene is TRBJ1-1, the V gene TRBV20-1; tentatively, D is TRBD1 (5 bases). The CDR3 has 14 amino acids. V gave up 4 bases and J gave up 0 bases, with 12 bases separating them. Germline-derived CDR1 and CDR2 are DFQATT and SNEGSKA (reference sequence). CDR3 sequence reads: CSATQGLLNTEAFF. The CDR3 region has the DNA TGCAGTGCTACTCAGGGACTGCTGAACACTGAAGCTTTCTTT.

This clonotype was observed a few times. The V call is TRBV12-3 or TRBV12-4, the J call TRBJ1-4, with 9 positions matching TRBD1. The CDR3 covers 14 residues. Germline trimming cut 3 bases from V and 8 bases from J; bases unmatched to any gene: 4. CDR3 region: CASSFGTGHEKLFF. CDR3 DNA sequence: TGTGCCAGCAGTTTCGGGACAGGGCACGAAAAACTGTTTTTT.

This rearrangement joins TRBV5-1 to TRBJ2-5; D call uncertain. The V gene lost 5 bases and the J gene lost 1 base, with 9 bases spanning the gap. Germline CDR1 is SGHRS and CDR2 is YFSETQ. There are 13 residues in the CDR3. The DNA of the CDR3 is TGCGCCAGCAGAGTCCAGCGCCAAGAGACCCAGTACTTC. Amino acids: CASRVQRQETQYF. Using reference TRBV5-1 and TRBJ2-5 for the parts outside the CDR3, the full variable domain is KAGVTQTPRYLIKTRGQQVTLSCSPISGHRSVSWYQQTPGQGLQFLFEYFSETQRNKGNFPGRFSGRQFSNSRSEMNVSTLELGDSALYLCASRVQRQETQYFGPGTRLLVL.

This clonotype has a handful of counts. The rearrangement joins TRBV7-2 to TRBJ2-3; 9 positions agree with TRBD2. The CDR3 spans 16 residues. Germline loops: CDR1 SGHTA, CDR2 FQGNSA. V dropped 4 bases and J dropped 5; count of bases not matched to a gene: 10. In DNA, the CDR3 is TGTGCCAGCAGCTCTCAGGCGGGGGGGCCCGGAGATACGCAGTATTTT. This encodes CASSSQAGGPGDTQYF.

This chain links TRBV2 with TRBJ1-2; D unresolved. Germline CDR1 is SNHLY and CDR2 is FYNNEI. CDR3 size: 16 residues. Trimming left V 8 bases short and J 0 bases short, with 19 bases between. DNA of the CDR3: TGTGCCAGCTGCGCAGGACTCCCAACGACTAACTATGGCTACACCTTC. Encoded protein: CASCAGLPTTNYGYTF.

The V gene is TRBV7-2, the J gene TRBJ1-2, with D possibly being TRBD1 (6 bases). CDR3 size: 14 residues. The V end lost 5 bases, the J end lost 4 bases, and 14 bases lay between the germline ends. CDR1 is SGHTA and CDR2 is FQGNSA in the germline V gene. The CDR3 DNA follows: TGTGCCAGCAGCGGACACAGGGAGCGCTATGGCTACACCTTC. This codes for CASSGHRERYGYTF.

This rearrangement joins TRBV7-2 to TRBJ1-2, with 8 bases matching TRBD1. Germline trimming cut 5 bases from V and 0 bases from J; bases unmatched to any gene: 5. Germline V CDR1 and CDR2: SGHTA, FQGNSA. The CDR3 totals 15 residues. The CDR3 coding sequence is TGTGCCAGCAGCCCCCAGGGGGCGCCTAACTATGGCTACACCTTC. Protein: CASSPQGAPNYGYTF.

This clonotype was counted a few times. In nucleotides, the CDR3 is TGTGCCAGCAGTTTGGTCCAGGGCGGTGAGCAGTTCTTC. Its translation: CASSLVQGGEQFF. The genes are TRBV6-6 and TRBJ2-1, with a weak D call TRBD1 (5 bases). The CDR3 extends over 13 amino acids. Germline V gives CDR1 MNHNY, CDR2 SVGAGI (reference sequence). Trimming removed 4 bases from V and 9 bases from J, with 13 bases in between.

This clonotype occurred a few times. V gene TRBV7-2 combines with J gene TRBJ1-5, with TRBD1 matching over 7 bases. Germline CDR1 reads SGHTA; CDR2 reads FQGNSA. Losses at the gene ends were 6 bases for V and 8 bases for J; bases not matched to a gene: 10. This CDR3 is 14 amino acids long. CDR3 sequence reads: CASSYRQGQEPQHF. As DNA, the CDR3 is TGTGCCAGCAGTTACCGACAGGGTCAAGAGCCCCAGCATTTT.

The CDR3 protein is CASSSSQQAYGQYF. The DNA of the CDR3 is TGTGCCAGCAGTTCCTCCCAACAGGCCTACGGGCAGTACTTC. The chain combines TRBV27 with TRBJ2-5; TRBD1 is a possible D gene (5 bases). Germline lookup yields CDR1 MNHEY and CDR2 SMNVEV (reference sequence). V was shortened by 4 bases and J by 11 bases, with 20 bases between the two germline ends. This CDR3 contains 14 residues.

DNA of the CDR3: TGTGCCAGCAGCCCCGGAAGCGGGGGCCCCCCCTCCTACAATGAGCAGTTCTTC. Amino acids: CASSPGSGGPPSYNEQFF. The V and J genes are TRBV27 and TRBJ2-1; 8 bases fit TRBD2. Germline loops: CDR1 MNHEY, CDR2 SMNVEV (reference sequence). The CDR3 is made up of 18 amino acids. The V segment lost 6 bases and the J segment 0 bases; nucleotides outside the gene matches: 13.

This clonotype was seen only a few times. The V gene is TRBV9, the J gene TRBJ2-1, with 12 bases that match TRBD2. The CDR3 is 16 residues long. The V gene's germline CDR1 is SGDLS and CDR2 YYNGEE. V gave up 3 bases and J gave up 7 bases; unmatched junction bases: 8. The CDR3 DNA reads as TGTGCCAGCAGCGAGCCCGGACTAGCGGGGCGGAATGAGCAGTTCTTC. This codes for CASSEPGLAGRNEQFF.

CDR3: CASSEALLGSSSTDTQYF. The CDR3 nucleotides read TGTGCCAGCAGTGAAGCGCTTCTGGGGAGTTCTAGCACAGATACGCAGTATTTT. This chain uses TRBV6-1 with TRBJ2-3; TRBD2 might be the D (5 bases). Between the trimmed V and J ends, which lost 0 bases and 0 bases, there was a span of 16 bases. Germline-derived CDR1 and CDR2 are MNHNS and SASEGT. The CDR3 totals 18 residues.

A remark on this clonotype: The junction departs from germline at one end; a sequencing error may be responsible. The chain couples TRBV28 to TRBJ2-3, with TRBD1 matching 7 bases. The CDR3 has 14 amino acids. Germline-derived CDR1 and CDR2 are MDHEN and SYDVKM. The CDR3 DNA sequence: TGTGCCAGCAGTTTAAGGACAGGAACAGGTACGCAGTATTTT. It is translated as CASSLRTGTGTQYF. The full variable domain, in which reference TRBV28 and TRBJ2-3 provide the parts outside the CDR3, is DVKVTQSSRYLVKRTGEKVFLECVQDMDHENMFWYRQDPGLGLRLIYFSYDVKMKEKGDIPEGYSVSREKKERFSLILESASTNQTSMYLCASSLRTGTGTQYFGPGTRLTVL.

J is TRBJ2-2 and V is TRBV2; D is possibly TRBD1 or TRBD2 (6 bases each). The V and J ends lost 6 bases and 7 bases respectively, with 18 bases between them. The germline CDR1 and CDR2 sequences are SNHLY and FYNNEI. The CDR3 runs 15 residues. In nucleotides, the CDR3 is TGTGCCAGCAGGGAGGGGACAAGGGCGAACGGGGAGCTGTTTTTT. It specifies CASREGTRANGELFF.

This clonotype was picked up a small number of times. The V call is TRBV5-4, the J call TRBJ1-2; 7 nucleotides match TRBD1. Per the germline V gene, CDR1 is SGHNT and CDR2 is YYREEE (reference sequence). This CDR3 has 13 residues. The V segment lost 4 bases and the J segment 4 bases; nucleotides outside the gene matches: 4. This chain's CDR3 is CASSTTGTYGYTF. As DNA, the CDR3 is TGTGCCAGCAGCACGACAGGGACCTATGGCTACACCTTC.

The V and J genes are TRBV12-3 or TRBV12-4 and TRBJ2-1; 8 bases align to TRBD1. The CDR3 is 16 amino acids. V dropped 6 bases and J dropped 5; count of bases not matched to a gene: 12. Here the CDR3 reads CASSRSDRAINNEQFF. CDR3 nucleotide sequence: TGTGCCAGCAGCCGCTCGGACAGGGCGATTAACAATGAGCAGTTCTTC.

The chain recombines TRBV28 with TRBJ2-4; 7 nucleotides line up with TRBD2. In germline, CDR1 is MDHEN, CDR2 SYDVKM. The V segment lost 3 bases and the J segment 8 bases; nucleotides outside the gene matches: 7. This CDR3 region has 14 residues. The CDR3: CASSFVGGVDIQYF. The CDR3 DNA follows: TGTGCCAGCAGTTTTGTTGGGGGGGTGGACATTCAGTACTTC.

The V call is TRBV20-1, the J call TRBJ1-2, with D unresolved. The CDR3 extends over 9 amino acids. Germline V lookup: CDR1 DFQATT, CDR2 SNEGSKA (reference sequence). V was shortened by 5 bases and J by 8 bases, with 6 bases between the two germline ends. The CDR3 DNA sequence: TGCAGTGCTGAAAGGGGCTACACCTTC. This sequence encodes CSAERGYTF.

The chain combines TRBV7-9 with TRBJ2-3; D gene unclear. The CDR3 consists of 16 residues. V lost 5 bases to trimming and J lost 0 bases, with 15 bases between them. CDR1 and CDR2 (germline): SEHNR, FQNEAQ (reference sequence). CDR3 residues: CASSPMSQLSTDTQYF. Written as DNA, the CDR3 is TGTGCCAGCAGCCCAATGTCACAACTGAGCACAGATACGCAGTATTTT. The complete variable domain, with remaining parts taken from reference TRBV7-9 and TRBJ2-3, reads DTGVSQNPRHKITKRGQNVTFRCDPISEHNRLYWYRQTLGQGPEFLTYFQNEAQLEKSRLLSDRFSAERPKGSFSTLEIQRTEQGDSAMYLCASSPMSQLSTDTQYFGPGTRLTVL.

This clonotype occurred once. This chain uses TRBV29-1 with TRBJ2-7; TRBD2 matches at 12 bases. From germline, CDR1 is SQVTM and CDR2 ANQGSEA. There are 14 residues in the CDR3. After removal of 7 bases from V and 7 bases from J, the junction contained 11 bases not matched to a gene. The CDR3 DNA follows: TGCAGCGCCAGTCTAGCGGGGGGGCCGGAGGAGCAGTACTTC. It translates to CSASLAGGPEEQYF.

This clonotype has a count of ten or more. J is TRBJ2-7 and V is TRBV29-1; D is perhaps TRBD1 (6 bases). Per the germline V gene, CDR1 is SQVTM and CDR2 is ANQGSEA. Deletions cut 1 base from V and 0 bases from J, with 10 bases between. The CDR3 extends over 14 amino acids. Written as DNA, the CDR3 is TGCAGCGTTGAAGGGGGGCGGTCCTCCTACGAGCAGTACTTC. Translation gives CSVEGGRSSYEQYF.

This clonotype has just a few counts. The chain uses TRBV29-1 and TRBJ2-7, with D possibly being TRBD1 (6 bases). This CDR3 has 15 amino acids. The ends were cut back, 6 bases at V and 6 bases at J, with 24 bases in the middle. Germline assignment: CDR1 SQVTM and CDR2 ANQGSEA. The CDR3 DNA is TGCAGCGTCGCAGGGGCACGTGGGTTATCTTCCGAGCAGTACTTC. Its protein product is CSVAGARGLSSEQYF.

CDR3 nucleotides: TGTGCCAGCAGCAAGGGACAGCTCGGAGGCAATCAGCCCCAGCATTTT. Residues: CASSKGQLGGNQPQHF. V is TRBV5-5 and J is TRBJ1-5; 7 bases line up with TRBD1. This CDR3 is built from 16 residues. Germline loops: CDR1 SGHKS, CDR2 YYEKEE (reference sequence). J was trimmed by 2 bases and V by 4 bases; bases with no gene match: 9.

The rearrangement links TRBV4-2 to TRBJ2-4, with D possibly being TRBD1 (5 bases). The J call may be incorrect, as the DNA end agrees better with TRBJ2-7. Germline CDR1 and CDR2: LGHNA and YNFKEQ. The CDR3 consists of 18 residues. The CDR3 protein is CASSPLGRAAGGSYEQYF. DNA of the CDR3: TGTGCCAGCAGCCCACTGGGCAGGGCGGCCGGTGGGTCCTACGAGCAGTACTTC.

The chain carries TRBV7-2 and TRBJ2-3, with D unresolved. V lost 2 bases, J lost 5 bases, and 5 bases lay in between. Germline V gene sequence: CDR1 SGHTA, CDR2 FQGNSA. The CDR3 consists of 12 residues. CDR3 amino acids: CASSLSQDTQYF. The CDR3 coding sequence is TGTGCCAGCAGCTTAAGTCAAGATACGCAGTATTTT.